This T cell receptor beta chain derives from a study of OX40 agonist ivuxolimab in advanced cancers. On the study more broadly: From roughly 20 to 85 years was the age range, with a mean of 60 years, and over 80% were male. Study-wide findings and caveats: Low normalized T-cell clonal expansion also characterized some of the nonresponders. Antigens targeted by the expanded peripheral T cells were not determined.

The CDR3 runs to 16 residues. The V end was cut by 6 bases, the J end by 6 bases, with 22 bases between. CDR1 LNHDA and CDR2 SQIVND come from the germline V gene (reference sequence). To note about this clone: The antigen is undetermined.

Measured with immunoSEQ multiplex PCR; TCRdb has only the in-frame clones, and not every one. The sample has 100,000 or so clones, about 96% seen once; the top ten hold around 2.2%. The sequenced sample was CD4+ or CD8+ T cells sorted from blood, obtained in a trial of the OX40 agonist ivuxolimab. This TCR was sampled from an adult with an advanced solid tumor such as melanoma, head and neck, liver or kidney cancer. The chain carries TRBV19 and TRBJ2-3; tentatively, D is TRBD2 (6 bases). The CDR3 sequence: CASRSAGSYTVDTQYF. CDR3 DNA sequence: TGTGCCAGTAGGTCGGCGGGGTCCTACACAGTGGATACGCAGTATTTT.